The rows below give T cell receptor beta chains drawn from one sample of a study of cytomegalovirus exposure and HLA in healthy donors. Using immunoSEQ multiplex PCR, the repertoire was profiled, and TCRdb retains in-frame clones only, with some absent. The table has approximately 170,000 clones, approximately 70% seen once. Sequencing input: PBMCs. These receptors were taken from a man younger than 35 in good health and CMV-seropositive. CDR3s include the opening cysteine and the closing phenylalanine or tryptophan. A D gene is named only where the DNA matches it firmly. Some rows mark clone size as missing; the rest say once, few, many or name a class of expanded clone.

D gene,clone size,V gene,J gene,CDR3 DNA,CDR3 protein
TRBD1,.,TRBV7-9,TRBJ1-1,TGTGCCAGCAGCTTTCAGGGGGCTGAGACTGAAGCTTTCTTT,CASSFQGAETEAFF
TRBD2,.,TRBV18,TRBJ2-1,TGTGCCAGCTCACCACCTCCCTGGCGGGGGGGAAGACGTTCCTACAATGAGCAGTTCTTC,CASSPPPWRGGRRSYNEQFF
TRBD1,.,TRBV2,TRBJ2-3,TGTGCCAGCAGCGACGGGACAGGGGGCACAGATACGCAGTATTTT,CASSDGTGGTDTQYF
.,.,TRBV4-1,TRBJ1-4,TGCGCCAGCAACCCGGGAGCAACTAATGAAAAACTGTTTTTT,CASNPGATNEKLFF
TRBD1,few,TRBV19,TRBJ1-1,TGTGCCAGTAGTCGGTCAGGGGGGTCGGGGAACACTGAAGCTTTCTTT,CASSRSGGSGNTEAFF
.,.,TRBV6-5,TRBJ1-6,TGTGCCAGCAACGTAGGGGGGGATTCACCCCTCCACTTT,CASNVGGDSPLHF
TRBD1,few,TRBV5-1,TRBJ1-4,TGCGCCAGCAGCTTCGGGGACAGCTCAGCAACTAATGAAAAACTGTTTTTT,CASSFGDSSATNEKLFF
.,.,TRBV25-1,TRBJ1-3,TGTGCCAGCAGTGAAACAGCAAATCTGGGAAACACCATATATTTT,CASSETANLGNTIYF
TRBD1,.,TRBV6-4,TRBJ2-2,TGTGCCAGTTCTCCGGGACAGGGGAACACCGGGGAGCTGTTTTTT,CASSPGQGNTGELFF
.,once,TRBV19,TRBJ2-2,TGTGCCAGTACGGGGTCCTCGAACACCGGGGAGCTGTTTTTT,CASTGSSNTGELFF
.,.,TRBV15,TRBJ2-1,TGTGCCACCAGCAGAGTGGCTAGTATAAATGAGCAGTTCTTC,CATSRVASINEQFF
TRBD1,.,TRBV7-8,TRBJ1-5,TGTGCCAGCAGCCGAAGGACAGGGAATAATCAGCCCCAGCATTTT,CASSRRTGNNQPQHF
TRBD2,.,TRBV5-1,TRBJ2-1,TGCGCCAGCAGCTTGTCGGCTAGCGGGGGGGCAAGAGGTGAGCAGTTCTTC,CASSLSASGGARGEQFF
.,once,TRBV10-1,TRBJ1-1,TGCGCCAGCAGTGAGTTTAAAAACACTGAAGCTTTCTTT,CASSEFKNTEAFF
.,once,TRBV25-1,TRBJ1-1,TGTGCCAGCGGGGGGAACACCGAAGAAGCTTTCTTT,CASGGNTEEAFF
TRBD1,.,TRBV7-2,TRBJ1-1,TGTGCCAGCAGCTCCGCAGGGGGCCGCGGCACTGAAGCTTTCTTT,CASSSAGGRGTEAFF
TRBD1,.,TRBV11-2,TRBJ2-2,TGTGCCAGCAGCTCATGGACAGGGGTGGGGGAGCTGTTTTTT,CASSSWTGVGELFF
.,.,TRBV29-1,TRBJ2-1,TGCAGCGTTGAGGGGGGGCCCCCATCCTACAATGAGCAGTTCTTC,CSVEGGPPSYNEQFF
.,.,TRBV21-1,TRBJ2-1,TGTGCCAGCAGCAAAGAGTTCAGCGGCTCCTACAATGAGCAGTTCTTC,CASSKEFSGSYNEQFF
.,.,TRBV18,TRBJ1-1,TGTGCCAGCTCACAACAGGGGAACACTGAAGCTTTCTTT,CASSQQGNTEAFF
TRBD1,.,TRBV6-5,TRBJ1-3,TGTGCCAGCAGTTCCCGGGACAGCCTAGGAAACACCATATATTTT,CASSSRDSLGNTIYF
TRBD2,once,TRBV7-2,TRBJ2-3,TGTGCCAGCAGCTTAGCTAGCGGGGGCAAGGTGGATACGCAGTATTTT,CASSLASGGKVDTQYF
TRBD2,.,TRBV30,TRBJ2-1,TGTGCCTGGAGTCCCCGGCGGGAGGTCGATGAGCAGTTCTTC,CAWSPRREVDEQFF
.,once,TRBV5-1,TRBJ2-3,TGCGCCAGCAGCTTGGGGCAGAGCACAGATACGCAGTATTTT,CASSLGQSTDTQYF
.,.,TRBV7-8,TRBJ2-5,TGTGCCAGCAGCTTAGCGGGAGGAGAGACCCAGTACTTC,CASSLAGGETQYF
.,.,TRBV13,TRBJ1-1,TGTGCCAGCAGCTTAGTGGGCAGGGGATTGAACACTGAAGCTTTCTTT,CASSLVGRGLNTEAFF
.,.,TRBV11-2,TRBJ1-1,TGTGCCAGCAGCTTAGAAGGGGCTGAAGCTTTCTTT,CASSLEGAEAFF
TRBD1,.,TRBV25-1,TRBJ1-5,TGTGCCAGCAGACAGGGGAATCAGCCCCAGCATTTT,CASRQGNQPQHF
.,.,TRBV4-1,TRBJ2-2,TGCGCCAGCAGTTTAGCCGCCTCGAACACCGGGGAGCTGTTTTTT,CASSLAASNTGELFF
TRBD2,.,TRBV5-5,TRBJ2-5,TGTGCCAGCAGCTTTCGGGGGGACGGCGAGACCCAGTACTTC,CASSFRGDGETQYF
TRBD1,.,TRBV6-6,TRBJ1-4,TGTGCCAGCAGCCACACCTGGGACAGGGGAAATGAAAAACTGTTTTTT,CASSHTWDRGNEKLFF
.,.,TRBV7-6,TRBJ2-1,TGTGCCAGCAGCCCAATCGGAGGGATCTACAATGAGCAGTTCTTC,CASSPIGGIYNEQFF
TRBD2,.,TRBV5-6,TRBJ2-1,TGTGCCAGCAGCTCCTATCTAGCGGGACTATACAATGAGCAGTTCTTC,CASSSYLAGLYNEQFF
.,.,TRBV9,TRBJ2-6,TGTGCCAGCAGCGTAGTCGCAGGGCCCTCTGGGGCCAACGTCCTGACTTTC,CASSVVAGPSGANVLTF
.,once,TRBV5-1,TRBJ1-1,TGCGCCAGCAGCTTGGTTCCCAGGGATGGGAAAGCTTTCTTT,CASSLVPRDGKAFF
.,.,TRBV28,TRBJ1-2,TGTGCCAGCAGTTTTTCAGGATCCGCCTATGGCTACACCTTC,CASSFSGSAYGYTF
TRBD1,.,TRBV5-1,TRBJ1-2,TGCGCCAGCGGCTCGGAGACAGGGAGCTATGGCTACACCTTC,CASGSETGSYGYTF
.,.,TRBV4-1,TRBJ1-1,TGCGCCAGCAGCCAAGGGCCCCCGTCTGAAGCTTTCTTT,CASSQGPPSEAFF
TRBD1,.,TRBV19,TRBJ2-2,TGTGCCAGTAGTATTGGACAGGGGGCTATGACCGGGGAGCTGTTTTTT,CASSIGQGAMTGELFF
.,once,TRBV2,TRBJ1-2,TGTGCCAGCAGCGAGGAGGGATATAGGGTAGGCTACACCTTC,CASSEEGYRVGYTF
.,.,TRBV6-1,TRBJ1-3,TGTGCCAGCAGCATACAAGACTCTGGAAACACCATATATTTT,CASSIQDSGNTIYF
.,few,TRBV27,TRBJ1-6,TGTGCCAGCAGCCTAGACCTTCTCAGCTCCTATAATTCACCCCTCCACTTT,CASSLDLLSSYNSPLHF
.,few,TRBV18,TRBJ1-2,TGTGCCAGCTCACCAGAGGGCGAAGGAGGCTACACCTTC,CASSPEGEGGYTF
.,few,TRBV6-5,TRBJ1-5,TGTGCCAGCAGTGCTCAGAGCAATCAGCCCCAGCATTTT,CASSAQSNQPQHF
TRBD1,.,TRBV5-4,TRBJ1-2,TGTGCCAGCAGCTTCCCGGGACAGGGTGAGGATAGCTATGGCTACACCTTC,CASSFPGQGEDSYGYTF
TRBD1,.,TRBV18,TRBJ1-2,TGTGCCAGCTCATCGATGGACAGGGGCTACACCTTC,CASSSMDRGYTF
.,.,TRBV29-1,TRBJ1-4,TGCAGCGTTGCGACAGCTAATGAAAAACTGTTTTTT,CSVATANEKLFF